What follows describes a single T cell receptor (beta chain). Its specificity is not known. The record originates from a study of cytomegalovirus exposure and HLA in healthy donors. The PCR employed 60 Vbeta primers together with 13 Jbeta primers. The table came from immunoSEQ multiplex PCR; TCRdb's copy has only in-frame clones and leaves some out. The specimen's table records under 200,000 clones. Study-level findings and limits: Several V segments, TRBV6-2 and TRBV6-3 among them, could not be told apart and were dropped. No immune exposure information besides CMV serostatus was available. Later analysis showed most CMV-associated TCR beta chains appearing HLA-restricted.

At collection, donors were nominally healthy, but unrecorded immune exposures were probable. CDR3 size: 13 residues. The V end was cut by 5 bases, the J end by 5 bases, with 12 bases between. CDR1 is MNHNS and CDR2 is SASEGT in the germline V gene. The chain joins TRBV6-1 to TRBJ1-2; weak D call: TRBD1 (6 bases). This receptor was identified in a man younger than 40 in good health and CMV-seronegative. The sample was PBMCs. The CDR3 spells CASSFGQRYGYTF. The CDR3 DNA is TGTGCCAGCAGTTTCGGACAGCGGTATGGCTACACCTTC.